What follows are 20 T cell receptor beta chains derived from one specimen sequenced in a study of spatial heterogeneity in lung cancer. Time point noted: blood at routine non-recurrence follow-up after resection. One entry per CDR3 protein, called by TCRdb with MiXCR from the 5' RACE reads. The table shows roughly 71,000 distinct CDR3 sequences, with roughly 8.9% occurring only once. The sample in question was PBMCs, obtained at follow-up. The receptors here all came from a female donor with early-stage non-small cell lung cancer.

This clonotype was picked up many times. The J gene is TRBJ2-2, the V gene TRBV3-1; no definite D call. Germline values: CDR1 LGHDT, CDR2 YNNKEL (reference sequence). V lost 3 bases to trimming and J lost 0 bases, with 8 bases between them. This CDR3 comprises 15 residues. In nucleotides, the CDR3 is TGTGCCAGCAGCCAGTCGTCCCCGAACACCGGGGAGCTGTTTTTT. Residues: CASSQSSPNTGELFF.

This clonotype was counted at least ten times. The rearrangement uses TRBV12-3 or TRBV12-4 and TRBJ1-5; D uncertain. This CDR3 comprises 14 residues. V lost 5 bases and J 7 bases, leaving 15 bases between the germline ends. For the CDR3, the DNA is TGTGCCAGCAGTGCCCCGGGCTTCGGGCAGCCCCAGCATTTT. It codes for CASSAPGFGQPQHF.

V and J are TRBV20-1 and TRBJ2-5, with D unclear. Germline-derived CDR1 and CDR2 are DFQATT and SNEGSKA (reference sequence). CDR3 length: 11 residues. The CDR3 spells CSGEKIGTQYF. The DNA for the CDR3 is TGCAGCGGAGAAAAGATCGGGACCCAGTACTTC.

The CDR3 sequence is CASSAGTSGANVLTF. CDR3 DNA sequence: TGCGCCAGCAGCGCTGGTACCTCTGGGGCCAACGTCCTGACTTTC. The V call is TRBV5-1, the J call TRBJ2-6; D is uncertain. The CDR3 runs 15 residues. The V gene's germline CDR1 is SGHRS and CDR2 YFSETQ. V gave up 4 bases and J gave up 0 bases, with 8 bases separating them.

This clonotype was observed many times. The chain employs TRBV2 and TRBJ2-7; 8 bases line up with TRBD1. Germline V CDR1 and CDR2: SNHLY, FYNNEI. Germline trimming cut 9 bases from V and 5 bases from J; bases unmatched to any gene: 12. The CDR3 covers 14 residues. The CDR3 sequence: CASLRDRFLDEQYF. The CDR3 nucleotides are TGTGCCAGTCTCCGGGACAGGTTCCTCGACGAGCAGTACTTC.

This clonotype has a count of ten or more. This rearrangement joins TRBV7-9 to TRBJ1-3; the D is unclear. CDR1 is SEHNR and CDR2 is FQNEAQ in the germline V gene (reference sequence). The CDR3 loop spans 14 amino acids. The V end lost 1 base, the J end lost 0 bases, and 4 bases lay between the germline ends. CDR3 loop: CASSLVGSGNTIYF. DNA for the CDR3: TGTGCCAGCAGCTTAGTAGGCTCTGGAAACACCATATATTTT.

This clonotype was seen only a few times. The chain couples TRBV5-5 to TRBJ2-3, with 7 nucleotides matching TRBD1. Germline V CDR1 and CDR2: SGHKS, YYEKEE (reference sequence). The CDR3 extends over 15 amino acids. The trim removed 1 base at V and 6 bases at J, leaving 8 bases unmatched. The CDR3 is CASSLKGQQRDTQYF. The DNA for the CDR3 is TGTGCCAGCAGCTTGAAGGGACAGCAACGCGATACGCAGTATTTT.

CDR3 protein: CASSLSGTRNTIYF. The CDR3 coding sequence is TGTGCCAGCAGTTTATCTGGGACAAGGAACACCATATATTTT. The chain is built from TRBV28 and TRBJ1-3; TRBD1 is a possible D gene (6 bases). V lost 1 base and J lost 7, with 11 bases in between. CDR3 length equals 14 residues. The V gene's germline CDR1 is MDHEN and CDR2 SYDVKM.

In this sample, this clonotype turned up a few times. The chain recombines TRBV20-1 with TRBJ2-3; D is undetermined. There are 13 residues in the CDR3. In germline, CDR1 is DFQATT, CDR2 SNEGSKA (reference sequence). Trimming took off 3 bases at V and 5 bases at J, with 12 bases between the two ends. DNA for the CDR3: TGCAGTGCTAGGTCGGACGCCGGAGATACGCAGTATTTT. It is translated as CSARSDAGDTQYF.

This clonotype occurred many times. The J gene is TRBJ2-7, the V gene TRBV3-1; D not resolved. This CDR3 comprises 12 residues. V was trimmed by 3 bases and J by 0 bases, leaving 3 bases between them. Germline CDR1 reads LGHDT; CDR2 reads YNNKEL (reference sequence). CDR3 sequence: CASSHASYEQYF. CDR3 DNA: TGTGCCAGCAGCCACGCCTCCTACGAGCAGTACTTC.

This CDR3 is CSARASGPLSSYNEQFF. The CDR3 DNA reads as TGCAGTGCTAGAGCTAGCGGCCCACTGAGCTCCTACAATGAGCAGTTCTTC. This sequence joins TRBV20-1 and TRBJ2-1; 7 nucleotides agree with TRBD2. The germline gives CDR1 DFQATT, CDR2 SNEGSKA (reference sequence). The V gene end was trimmed by 1 base and the J gene end by 0 bases; junction bases not matched to a gene: 9. This CDR3 region has 17 residues.

The rearrangement uses TRBV10-1 and TRBJ1-2; D is unclear. The CDR3 runs to 17 residues. CDR1 is WNHNN, CDR2 SYGVQD, per germline (reference sequence). Trimming pared 0 bases from V and 0 bases from J, leaving 14 bases between. In nucleotides, the CDR3 is TGCGCCAGCAGTGAGTCCCATACAGCTACCCCTAACTATGGCTACACCTTC. Its protein is CASSESHTATPNYGYTF.

This clonotype was found a few times. CDR3 sequence (DNA): TGCAGTGCTAGGGATGAGTGGAATGAGCAGTTCTTC. It encodes CSARDEWNEQFF. This sequence joins TRBV20-1 and TRBJ2-1; the D is unclear. CDR1 DFQATT and CDR2 SNEGSKA come from the germline V gene (reference sequence). The CDR3 is 12 amino acids. V lost 3 bases, J lost 7 bases, and 10 bases lay in between.

This rearrangement joins TRBV6-4 to TRBJ1-4; weak D call: TRBD1 (5 bases). The CDR3 totals 15 residues. Trimming cost V 4 bases and J 0 bases, with 9 bases left between them. CDR1 and CDR2 from the germline V gene are MRHNA and SNTAGT. For the CDR3, the DNA is TGTGCCAGCAGTGCTGGGGGGACAACTAATGAAAAACTGTTTTTT. It encodes CASSAGGTTNEKLFF.

The rearrangement joins TRBV10-2 to TRBJ2-1, with D hard to call. CDR1 is WSHSY and CDR2 is SAAADI in the germline V gene. Trimming took 8 bases from V and 0 from J, leaving 11 bases between them. The CDR3 has 14 amino acids. The DNA for the CDR3 is TGCGCCAGCTCTTCGAGTAGCTCCTACAATGAGCAGTTCTTC. As protein: CASSSSSSYNEQFF.

This clonotype appeared many times. The V gene is TRBV12-3 or TRBV12-4, the J gene TRBJ1-5, with no clear D. The CDR3 has 15 residues. V was trimmed by 5 bases and J by 0 bases, leaving 11 bases between them. CDR3 in amino acids: CASSPRGISNQPQHF. CDR3 in DNA: TGTGCCAGCAGTCCTCGGGGAATTAGCAATCAGCCCCAGCATTTT.

This clonotype was found a few times. The chain recombines TRBV5-1 with TRBJ2-5; the D is unclear. From germline, CDR1 is SGHRS and CDR2 YFSETQ. This CDR3 contains 14 residues. The V end was cut by 0 bases, the J end by 0 bases, with 6 bases between. The CDR3 DNA reads TGCGCCAGCAGCTTGGGAAGGGACCAAGAGACCCAGTACTTC. Encoded protein: CASSLGRDQETQYF. The complete variable domain, with remaining parts taken from reference TRBV5-1 and TRBJ2-5, reads KAGVTQTPRYLIKTRGQQVTLSCSPISGHRSVSWYQQTPGQGLQFLFEYFSETQRNKGNFPGRFSGRQFSNSRSEMNVSTLELGDSALYLCASSLGRDQETQYFGPGTRLLVL.

This clonotype was counted ten times or more. The chain couples TRBV19 to TRBJ2-1, with D perhaps matching TRBD2 (7 bases). Germline V gives CDR1 LNHDA, CDR2 SQIVND (reference sequence). This CDR3 spans 15 amino acids. Trimming took off 3 bases at V and 9 bases at J, with 18 bases between the two ends. The CDR3 loop is CASSIGASGGGEQFF. The DNA of the CDR3 is TGTGCCAGTAGTATTGGTGCTAGCGGAGGGGGTGAGCAGTTCTTC.

This clonotype came up a few times. The chain uses TRBV10-2 and TRBJ1-5, with TRBD1 matching 7 bases. Germline V gives CDR1 WSHSY, CDR2 SAAADI. There are 15 residues in the CDR3. V dropped 5 bases and J dropped 1; count of bases not matched to a gene: 5. The CDR3 here is CASSKGTVSNQPQHF. The CDR3 DNA sequence: TGCGCCAGCAGTAAGGGGACAGTAAGCAATCAGCCCCAGCATTTT.

This clonotype has a count of ten or more. The V gene is TRBV12-3 or TRBV12-4, the J gene TRBJ1-1; TRBD1 might be the D (5 bases). This CDR3 has 11 amino acids. Trimming stripped 4 bases from V and 7 bases from J, with 7 bases between. The CDR3 sequence is CASSWGLEAFF. The DNA of the CDR3 is TGTGCCAGCAGTTGGGGCCTTGAAGCTTTCTTT.